This T cell receptor beta chain was captured by sequencing in a study of T cells in Graves' hyperthyroidism and ophthalmopathy. The CDR3 has 14 amino acids. Germline V CDR1 and CDR2: KGHSH, LQKENI. V shed 4 bases and J 3 bases; nucleotides not matched to a gene: 5. Among ophthalmopathy patients, the Clinical Activity Score reached at least 3, the NOSPECS grade reached at least 4, and duration remained under 3 months. Those patients with uncontrolled infection, other autoimmune disease, pregnancy or lactation were excluded. Fresh peripheral blood, under 13 ml, yielded the PBMCs. Whole-study results and caveats: The majority of expanded thyroid clonotypes above 0.001 also appeared in blood.

Regarding this clonotype: What it binds is not known.

RNA transcripts provided the source from which TCR beta CDR3 regions were amplified. When the TCR CDR3 underwent first-round RT-PCR, the HTBI primer set was used. TCRdb re-called the multiplex PCR reads with MiXCR, one entry per CDR3 protein. The table includes 640,000 or so distinct CDR3 sequences, approximately 14% detected once. The TCR was taken from a woman in her late teens or twenties with Graves' ophthalmopathy. This chain links TRBV18 with TRBJ2-7; 8 bases fit TRBD2. Sample: blood. The chain's CDR3 is CASSQRENGYEQYF. The CDR3 DNA sequence: TGTGCCAGCTCACAGCGGGAGAACGGCTACGAGCAGTACTTC.